The next 23 T cell receptor beta chains were all read from a single sample in a study of cytomegalovirus exposure and HLA in healthy donors. It was with 60 Vbeta and 13 Jbeta primers that the PCR ran. Profiling relied on immunoSEQ multiplex PCR, and the TCRdb table lists in-frame clones only, not all of them. The sample has tens of thousands of clones, approximately 78% seen once. The source material was PBMCs. The receptors originated from a female donor in good health and CMV-seronegative.

Comment on this clone: One end of the junction is discordant with germline, which a read error may explain. V and J are TRBV7-7 and TRBJ1-5; D remains ambiguous. Looked up from germline, CDR1 is SSHAT and CDR2 is FNYEAQ (reference sequence). The CDR3 extends over 17 amino acids. CDR3 DNA sequence: TGTGCTAGCAGAGTAGGGAGATGGAGGATAAGCAATCAGCCCCAGCATTTT. The encoded protein is CASRVGRWRISNQPQHF.

This clone has only a few counts. The chain couples TRBV30 to TRBJ1-1; D call uncertain. CDR1 is GTSNPN, CDR2 SVGIG, per germline (reference sequence). The ends were cut back, 3 bases at V and 5 bases at J, with 10 bases in the middle. The CDR3 has 12 residues. The CDR3 DNA follows: TGTGCCTGGAGAGCAGGATGGACTGAAGCTTTCTTT. Protein: CAWRAGWTEAFF.

This clone was seen just once. The V gene is TRBV19, the J gene TRBJ2-7; D remains unclear. Trimming shortened V by 2 bases and J by 2 bases, and 10 bases separated the two germline ends. The CDR3 is 14 residues long. Germline CDR1 reads LNHDA; CDR2 reads SQIVND (reference sequence). CDR3 nucleotides: TGTGCCAGTAGTATATCCGGGTCAGCCTACGAGCAGTACTTC. This codes for CASSISGSAYEQYF.

The V call is TRBV30, the J call TRBJ2-2, with D tentatively TRBD1 (6 bases). CDR1 and CDR2 from the germline V gene are GTSNPN and SVGIG (reference sequence). Trimming removed 2 bases at V and 6 bases at J, with 13 bases between. The CDR3 contains 14 residues. CDR3 sequence (DNA): TGTGCCTGGAGTTTAAACAGGGCGGCCGGGGAGCTGTTTTTT. It yields the protein CAWSLNRAAGELFF. Full variable domain (rest looked up from reference TRBV30 and TRBJ2-2): SQTIHQWPATLVQPVGSPLSLECTVEGTSNPNLYWYRQAAGRGLQLLFYSVGIGQISSEVPQNLSASRPQDRQFILSSKKLLLSDSGFYLCAWSLNRAAGELFFGEGSRLTVL.

The J gene is TRBJ1-1, the V gene TRBV6-6; tentatively, D is TRBD1 (6 bases). V lost 3 bases and J lost 8, with 13 bases in between. The CDR3 spans 13 residues. The germline V gene encodes CDR1 MNHNY and CDR2 SVGAGI (reference sequence). The CDR3 nucleotides are TGTGCCAGCAGTTATGGACAGCTACCCGAAGCTTTCTTT. It specifies CASSYGQLPEAFF.

V and J are TRBV6-1 and TRBJ1-1; a weak D match, TRBD1 (6 bases). The CDR3 runs 14 residues. With 6 bases removed from V and 4 bases from J, the gap between germline ends came to 15 bases. Germline V gene lookup returns CDR1 MNHNS and CDR2 SASEGT. The CDR3 sequence is CASRERRGATEAFF. Written as DNA, the CDR3 is TGTGCCAGCAGGGAACGCCGGGGGGCCACTGAAGCTTTCTTT.

The chain uses TRBV19 and TRBJ1-5; 8 bases match TRBD1. V was clipped by 4 bases and J by 4 bases; unmatched bases: 9. This CDR3 region has 16 residues. The germline V gene has CDR1 LNHDA and CDR2 SQIVND (reference sequence). This CDR3 reads CASSTHRDRRNQPQHF. Here the CDR3 DNA reads TGTGCCAGTAGTACCCACCGGGACAGGAGAAATCAGCCCCAGCATTTT. The full variable domain, completed using reference TRBV19 and TRBJ1-5, is DGGITQSPKYLFRKEGQNVTLSCEQNLNHDAMYWYRQDPGQGLRLIYYSQIVNDFQKGDIAEGYSVSREKKESFPLTVTSAQKNPTAFYLCASSTHRDRRNQPQHFGDGTRLSIL.

CDR3 DNA sequence: TGTGCCAGCAGCCGCCCTACCTACGAGCAGTACTTC. Translated, it gives CASSRPTYEQYF. The chain is built from TRBV7-8 and TRBJ2-7; D is unresolved. Per germline, CDR1 SGHVS and CDR2 FQNEAQ. V shed 5 bases and J shed 2 bases, with 7 bases lying between them. This CDR3 is built from 12 residues.

J is TRBJ2-1 and V is TRBV5-1; 11 bases line up with TRBD2. This CDR3 is built from 15 residues. Germline loops: CDR1 SGHRS, CDR2 YFSETQ. V dropped 2 bases and J dropped 6; count of bases not matched to a gene: 4. The CDR3 region has the DNA TGCGCCAGCAGCTTTAGCGGGGGGGCGGTCAATGAGCAGTTCTTC. It specifies CASSFSGGAVNEQFF.

This clone was counted between two and nine times. The CDR3 loop is CASSQLQGTRLTNSPLHF. CDR3 DNA: TGCGCCAGCAGCCAACTCCAGGGCACCAGACTTACCAATTCACCCCTCCACTTT. The chain carries TRBV4-1 and TRBJ1-6; D might be TRBD1 (5 bases). Germline CDR1 is MGHRA and CDR2 is YSYEKL. The V and J ends lost 2 bases and 7 bases respectively, with 21 bases between them. This CDR3 spans 18 amino acids.

J is TRBJ1-5 and V is TRBV6-1, with a weak D call TRBD1 (5 bases). Between the trimmed V and J ends, which lost 4 bases and 1 base, there was a span of 11 bases. CDR1 is MNHNS, CDR2 SASEGT, per germline. CDR3 length: 15 amino acids. The chain's CDR3 is CASSAEGWSNQPQHF. CDR3 DNA: TGTGCCAGCAGTGCGGAGGGGTGGAGCAATCAGCCCCAGCATTTT.

V gene TRBV4-1 combines with J gene TRBJ1-4, with 8 bases fitting TRBD1. This CDR3 spans 15 amino acids. Germline-derived CDR1 and CDR2 are MGHRA and YSYEKL. Trimming took 1 base from V and 6 from J; bases not matched to a gene: 4. The CDR3 DNA is TGCGCCAGCAGCCAAGGGACAGGGCGGTATGAAAAACTGTTTTTT. Its protein is CASSQGTGRYEKLFF.

V and J are TRBV5-1 and TRBJ1-2, with D possibly matching TRBD1 (6 bases). This CDR3 contains 17 residues. Germline V gene lookup returns CDR1 SGHRS and CDR2 YFSETQ. V shed 3 bases and J shed 3 bases, with 21 bases lying between them. The CDR3 protein is CASSSGITDRSYYGYTF. The CDR3 nucleotides are TGCGCCAGCAGCTCCGGGATAACTGACAGGTCCTACTATGGCTACACCTTC.

The genes are TRBV7-2 and TRBJ2-1; no clear D. The V end was cut by 3 bases, the J end by 7 bases, with 7 bases between. CDR1 and CDR2 (germline): SGHTA, FQGNSA. The CDR3 sequence is 12 residues long. CDR3 region: CASSFSRNEQFF. The CDR3 DNA reads as TGTGCCAGCAGCTTTTCTAGGAATGAGCAGTTCTTC.

V and J are TRBV5-4 and TRBJ1-1; no firm D call. V was cut by 2 bases and J by 1 base, with 6 bases left in between. In germline, CDR1 is SGHNT, CDR2 YYREEE (reference sequence). This CDR3 has 13 residues. CDR3 loop: CASSLRGNTEAFF. In DNA, the CDR3 is TGTGCCAGCAGCTTACGAGGGAACACTGAAGCTTTCTTT.

The chain combines TRBV5-1 with TRBJ1-4; D might be TRBD1 (6 bases). The V end lost 2 bases, the J end lost 3 bases, and 20 bases lay between the germline ends. The germline V gene encodes CDR1 SGHRS and CDR2 YFSETQ. The CDR3 extends over 18 amino acids. This CDR3 is CASSLATGSPGANEKLFF. CDR3 sequence (DNA): TGCGCCAGCAGCTTAGCAACAGGGTCCCCAGGGGCTAATGAAAAACTGTTTTTT. The full variable domain, in which reference TRBV5-1 and TRBJ1-4 provide the parts outside the CDR3, is KAGVTQTPRYLIKTRGQQVTLSCSPISGHRSVSWYQQTPGQGLQFLFEYFSETQRNKGNFPGRFSGRQFSNSRSEMNVSTLELGDSALYLCASSLATGSPGANEKLFFGSGTQLSVL.

The chain employs TRBV4-1 and TRBJ1-5, with D maybe TRBD1 (6 bases). Germline CDR1 MGHRA, CDR2 YSYEKL. V lost 0 bases and J lost 3, with 9 bases in between. CDR3 length equals 15 residues. The CDR3 nucleotides are TGCGCCAGCAGCCAAGATTACAGGGACAATCAGCCCCAGCATTTT. Its protein product is CASSQDYRDNQPQHF.

V usage is TRBV5-1 and J usage is TRBJ2-6, with TRBD1 matching over 7 bases. The CDR3 is 17 amino acids. V trimming: 7 bases; J trimming: 0 bases; junction bases outside the gene matches: 10. The germline V gene encodes CDR1 SGHRS and CDR2 YFSETQ. CDR3 sequence reads: CASHRGQASSGANVLTF. The CDR3 DNA reads TGCGCCAGCCACCGAGGACAGGCGAGCTCTGGGGCCAACGTCCTGACTTTC.

This clone was counted once. This chain uses TRBV30 with TRBJ1-4; a weak D match, TRBD1 (5 bases). V was shortened by 2 bases and J by 8 bases, with 18 bases between the two germline ends. Per the germline V gene, CDR1 is GTSNPN and CDR2 is SVGIG (reference sequence). This CDR3 is 15 amino acids long. The CDR3 region is CAWSIYYDPGEKLFF. The CDR3 nucleotides read TGTGCCTGGAGTATATATTACGACCCAGGGGAAAAACTGTTTTTT.

This clone was observed once. V usage is TRBV11-2 and J usage is TRBJ1-2, with 7 bases that match TRBD1. This CDR3 is 15 amino acids long. V shed 0 bases and J 5 bases; nucleotides not matched to a gene: 6. Germline lookup yields CDR1 SGHAT and CDR2 FQNNGV. In DNA form, the CDR3 reads TGTGCCAGCAGCTTAGACGACAGGGAGTTTTATGGCTACACCTTC. Protein: CASSLDDREFYGYTF. Looking up the rest from reference TRBV11-2 and TRBJ1-2 gives the full variable domain: EAGVAQSPRYKIIEKRQSVAFWCNPISGHATLYWYQQILGQGPKLLIQFQNNGVVDDSQLPKDRFSAERLKGVDSTLKIQPAKLEDSAVYLCASSLDDREFYGYTFGSGTRLTVV.

The V call is TRBV5-1, the J call TRBJ2-4; D is perhaps TRBD1 (5 bases). The CDR3 has 14 residues. V was trimmed by 1 base and J by 0 bases, leaving 5 bases between them. Germline CDR1 and CDR2: SGHRS and YFSETQ. CDR3 DNA: TGCGCCAGCAGCTTGACAGGAGCCAAAAACATTCAGTACTTC. Its protein is CASSLTGAKNIQYF.

The genes are TRBV2 and TRBJ2-1, with a weak D call TRBD2 (5 bases). The CDR3 length is 15 residues. Germline CDR1 is SNHLY and CDR2 is FYNNEI. Trimming shortened V by 6 bases and J by 6 bases, and 18 bases separated the two germline ends. The CDR3 loop reads CASRRTAALGNEQFF. CDR3 bases: TGTGCCAGCAGGCGGACTGCCGCGCTAGGCAATGAGCAGTTCTTC.

The genes are TRBV4-1 and TRBJ1-1, with 7 bases identical to TRBD1. CDR1 and CDR2 from the germline V gene are MGHRA and YSYEKL. Losses at the gene ends were 3 bases for V and 1 base for J; bases not matched to a gene: 5. This CDR3 is built from 15 residues. The CDR3 DNA follows: TGCGCCAGCAGCCATTCGGCAGGGGGGAACACTGAAGCTTTCTTT. Its translation is CASSHSAGGNTEAFF.